These 5 T cell receptor beta chains were all obtained from the same sample, sequenced in a study of blood T cell repertoires in COVID-19. TCRdb's table, derived via immunoSEQ multiplex PCR, lists solely in-frame clones and lacks some. Of tens of thousands of clones listed, more than 75% are singletons. The sample was peripheral blood. These receptors were taken from a woman between 70 and 85 years old with acute or convalescent COVID-19.

V usage is TRBV11-2 and J usage is TRBJ2-3, with a weak D call TRBD2 (7 bases). Deletions cut 4 bases from V and 2 bases from J, with 19 bases between. CDR1 is SGHAT and CDR2 is FQNNGV in the germline V gene. This CDR3 region has 17 residues. The CDR3 bases are TGTGCCAGCAGCTCCCGGGGGGCGCCCAGCTTCACAGATACGCAGTATTTT. Translating it yields CASSSRGAPSFTDTQYF.

The chain has TRBV19 and TRBJ1-6, with 11 positions matching TRBD1. V gave up 5 bases and J gave up 10 bases; unmatched junction bases: 4. The germline V gene has CDR1 LNHDA and CDR2 SQIVND (reference sequence). This CDR3 is built from 14 residues. Written as DNA, the CDR3 is TGTGCCAGTAGTGCCGGGACAGGGGGATCACCCCTCCACTTT. Its translation: CASSAGTGGSPLHF.

This chain links TRBV7-6 with TRBJ2-5, with D perhaps TRBD1 (7 bases). The V end was cut by 1 base, the J end by 2 bases, with 14 bases between. The CDR3 is 16 amino acids. From germline, CDR1 is SGHVS and CDR2 FNYEAQ. The CDR3, as DNA: TGTGCCAGCAGCTTAGGTGGAGGGGGCGGTCAAGAGACCCAGTACTTC. This gives the protein CASSLGGGGGQETQYF.

This chain joins TRBV29-1 and TRBJ2-3; 7 nucleotides match TRBD2. Trimming took 6 bases from V and 3 from J; bases not matched to a gene: 9. The germline V gene encodes CDR1 SQVTM and CDR2 ANQGSEA. The CDR3 contains 14 residues. The DNA of the CDR3 is TGCAGCGTCTCGAGCGGGATGTGGACAGATACGCAGTATTTT. Translated, it gives CSVSSGMWTDTQYF.

The chain is built from TRBV5-4 and TRBJ2-4; 7 nucleotides agree with TRBD1. The CDR3 is 15 residues long. Losses at the gene ends were 0 bases for V and 1 base for J; bases not matched to a gene: 1. CDR1 and CDR2 from the germline V gene are SGHNT and YYREEE (reference sequence). The CDR3 is CASSLEQGAKNIQYF. Here the CDR3 DNA reads TGTGCCAGCAGCTTGGAACAGGGGGCCAAAAACATTCAGTACTTC. The full variable domain, in which reference TRBV5-4 and TRBJ2-4 provide the parts outside the CDR3, is ETGVTQSPTHLIKTRGQQVTLRCSSQSGHNTVSWYQQALGQGPQFIFQYYREEENGRGNFPPRFSGLQFPNYSSELNVNALELDDSALYLCASSLEQGAKNIQYFGAGTRLSVL.